This T cell receptor (beta chain) appears in the sequencing data of a study of OX40 agonist ivuxolimab in advanced cancers. Overall study: Treatment of patients was with ivuxolimab, an agonistic anti-OX40 (CD134) antibody. Patients received intravenous ivuxolimab every 2 weeks at 0.01 to 10 mg/kg. Dose-escalation subjects each had hepatocellular carcinoma, melanoma, renal cell or head and neck cancer.

Drawing of blood for sampling happened at baseline, at cycle 4 day 1, and at cycle 7 day 1. There are 13 residues in the CDR3. Trimming shortened V by 7 bases and J by 4 bases, and 14 bases separated the two germline ends. Per the germline V gene, CDR1 is MNHNS and CDR2 is SASEGT. The protocol was immunoSEQ multiplex PCR, while the TCRdb copy is restricted to in-frame clones and leaves out a portion. The sample shows roughly 60,000 clones, around 80% of them seen only once. The origin of this receptor is an adult with an advanced solid tumor such as melanoma, head and neck, liver or kidney cancer. The rearrangement joins TRBV6-1 to TRBJ2-7; no definite D call. The sequenced sample was CD4+ or CD8+ T cells sorted from blood, obtained in a trial of the OX40 agonist ivuxolimab. The CDR3 loop reads CASTIAPSYEQYF. The DNA for the CDR3 is TGTGCCAGCACAATAGCCCCCTCGTACGAGCAGTACTTC.